The text below deals with one T cell receptor beta chain. The antigen is unknown. The data were taken from a study of cytomegalovirus exposure and HLA in healthy donors. The wider study: There were under 130 million unique TCR beta sequences, drawn from roughly 200 million T cells, in an earlier analysis. Inside one of the first data releases sat around 86 million unique TCRs taken from HLA-typed donors. Study-wide points: The study designated roughly 150 TCR beta chains cytomegalovirus-associated. Researchers left out some V segments, among them TRBV6-2 and TRBV6-3, as indistinguishable.

The CDR3 is 15 residues long. Trimming took 4 bases from V and 6 from J, leaving 16 bases between them. CDR1 and CDR2 (germline): MGHRA, YSYEKL. Primers: 60 Vbeta forward and 13 Jbeta reverse. The assay was immunoSEQ multiplex PCR, and TCRdb's table has in-frame clones only and misses some. This sample has under 130,000 clones, with around 73% found just once. This receptor was obtained from a man aged 25 to 40 in good health and CMV-seronegative. Sequenced material: PBMCs. The chain uses TRBV4-1 and TRBJ2-1; tentatively, D is TRBD1 (5 bases). The CDR3 nucleotides read TGCGCCAGCAGCCGAACAGGTTCCCTTATCAATGAGCAGTTCTTC. Amino acid sequence: CASSRTGSLINEQFF.